One and the same sample provided the 32 T cell receptor beta chains below, sequenced in a study of T cell repertoires in cytomegalovirus infection. A single record per CDR3 protein comes from TCRdb applying MiXCR to the reads. The table includes 550,000 to 850,000 distinct CDR3 sequences, around a third detected once. These receptors are not linked to any known antigen. The sample in question was cultured PBMCs, obtained from culture after CMV antigen stimulation. Every receptor here comes from a human donor in good health (CMV status not recorded). Some clones in this sample may be carry-over from other donors' samples.

The genes are TRBV20-1 and TRBJ2-1, with TRBD2 matching 10 bases. This CDR3 spans 15 amino acids. After removal of 4 bases from V and 6 bases from J, the junction contained 9 bases not matched to a gene. Per the germline V gene, CDR1 is DFQATT and CDR2 is SNEGSKA (reference sequence). CDR3 nucleotides: TGCAGTGCTATCCCCGGCCTAGCGGGGGCCAATGAGCAGTTCTTC. As protein: CSAIPGLAGANEQFF.

The sample holds a few counts of this clonotype. The V call is TRBV12-3 or TRBV12-4, the J call TRBJ1-5; perhaps TRBD1 as D (5 bases). The CDR3 covers 14 residues. Trimming removed 6 bases from V and 1 base from J, with 10 bases in between. The chain's CDR3 is CASSWGLSNQPQHF. CDR3 bases: TGTGCCAGCAGCTGGGGACTGAGCAATCAGCCCCAGCATTTT.

This clonotype was seen once. The chain recombines TRBV20-1 with TRBJ2-7, with TRBD1 matching over 8 bases. The length of the CDR3 is 15 residues. Per germline, CDR1 DFQATT and CDR2 SNEGSKA (reference sequence). The trim removed 3 bases at V and 2 bases at J, leaving 9 bases unmatched. The CDR3 region is CSARPDREYPYEQYF. The CDR3 DNA reads TGCAGTGCTAGGCCGGACAGGGAATACCCCTACGAGCAGTACTTC.

The rearrangement links TRBV7-2 to TRBJ2-3, with 9 positions matching TRBD2. CDR3 length equals 16 residues. The ends lost 5 bases at V and 3 bases at J; junction bases unmatched: 9. Germline V gene data show CDR1 as SGHTA and CDR2 as FQGNSA. The CDR3 nucleotides read TGTGCCAGCAGCCGTCGAATTAGCGGGAGTACAGATACGCAGTATTTT. Encoded protein: CASSRRISGSTDTQYF. Using reference TRBV7-2 and TRBJ2-3 for the parts outside the CDR3, the full variable domain is GAGVSQSPSNKVTEKGKDVELRCDPISGHTALYWYRQSLGQGLEFLIYFQGNSAPDKSGLPSDRFSAERTGGSVSTLTIQRTQQEDSAVYLCASSRRISGSTDTQYFGPGTRLTVL.

V gene TRBV11-2 combines with J gene TRBJ1-6; D is ambiguous. From germline, CDR1 is SGHAT and CDR2 FQNNGV. There are 14 residues in the CDR3. Between the trimmed V and J ends, which lost 0 bases and 10 bases, there was a span of 10 bases. The CDR3 loop reads CASSLDNSASPLHF. The CDR3 coding sequence is TGTGCCAGCAGCTTAGACAACTCGGCGTCACCCCTCCACTTT.

This clonotype has more than one count but fewer than ten. The V gene is TRBV14, the J gene TRBJ1-1; D not certain. Trimming pared 1 base from V and 3 bases from J, leaving 12 bases between. The CDR3 contains 15 residues. Germline V gene sequence: CDR1 SGHDN, CDR2 FVKESK. This chain's CDR3 is CASSQGERSDTEAFF. CDR3 in DNA: TGTGCCAGCAGCCAAGGGGAACGGAGTGACACTGAAGCTTTCTTT.

This CDR3 reads CASRTNTEAFF. Here the CDR3 DNA reads TGTGCCAGCAGAACGAACACTGAAGCTTTCTTT. V is TRBV25-1 and J is TRBJ1-1, with D uncertain. Between the trimmed V and J ends, which lost 6 bases and 1 base, there was a span of 3 bases. CDR1 and CDR2 from the germline V gene are MGHDK and SYGVNS. CDR3 length: 11 amino acids.

This chain connects TRBV19 to TRBJ2-1, with 8 bases aligning to TRBD2. V lost 4 bases to trimming and J lost 0 bases; unmatched junction nucleotides: 5. Germline lookup yields CDR1 LNHDA and CDR2 SQIVND (reference sequence). The CDR3 consists of 16 residues. In nucleotides, the CDR3 is TGTGCCAGTAGTAGGAGAGCGGGGGACTCCTACAATGAGCAGTTCTTC. Translation: CASSRRAGDSYNEQFF.

The chain employs TRBV4-1 and TRBJ1-5; 9 bases align to TRBD1. The germline gives CDR1 MGHRA, CDR2 YSYEKL. V shed 4 bases and J 6 bases; nucleotides not matched to a gene: 4. The CDR3 totals 14 residues. The CDR3 sequence is CASSRGTGTQPQHF. DNA for the CDR3: TGCGCCAGCAGCCGTGGGACAGGGACTCAGCCCCAGCATTTT.

The chain employs TRBV18 and TRBJ1-5; unclear D gene. CDR3 length: 14 amino acids. Trimming removed 3 bases at V and 5 bases at J, with 11 bases between. CDR1 and CDR2 from the germline V gene are KGHSH and LQKENI. CDR3: CASSPGSYDQPQHF. In nucleotides, the CDR3 is TGTGCCAGCTCACCTGGGTCATACGATCAGCCCCAGCATTTT.

This clonotype was seen many times. The gene calls are TRBV7-8 and TRBJ2-5; 7 positions match TRBD1. CDR1 SGHVS and CDR2 FQNEAQ come from the germline V gene. Trimming cost V 5 bases and J 5 bases; bases outside gene matches: 11. This CDR3 is 15 amino acids long. CDR3 residues: CASSPQNRGKETQYF. CDR3 DNA: TGTGCCAGCAGCCCACAGAACAGGGGCAAGGAGACCCAGTACTTC. Supplemented by reference TRBV7-8 and TRBJ2-5, the full variable domain reads GAGVSQSPRYKVAKRGQDVALRCDPISGHVSLFWYQQALGQGPEFLTYFQNEAQLDKSGLPSDRFFAERPEGSVSTLKIQRTQQEDSAVYLCASSPQNRGKETQYFGPGTRLLVL.

This rearrangement joins TRBV28 to TRBJ2-1; D perhaps matches TRBD2 (6 bases). The V end lost 6 bases, the J end lost 8 bases, and 8 bases lay between the germline ends. The CDR3 runs 11 residues. Germline loops: CDR1 MDHEN, CDR2 SYDVKM. The CDR3 DNA reads TGTGCCAGCAGCGGGAGTGATGAGCAGTTCTTC. This encodes CASSGSDEQFF.

V usage is TRBV6-6 and J usage is TRBJ1-1; D might be TRBD1 (5 bases). The CDR3 is made up of 16 amino acids. Germline CDR1 and CDR2: MNHNY and SVGAGI (reference sequence). V was shortened by 6 bases and J by 3 bases, with 20 bases between the two germline ends. CDR3 sequence reads: CASSPTRGPIDTEAFF. In DNA form, the CDR3 reads TGTGCCAGCAGCCCAACCCGGGGACCCATCGACACTGAAGCTTTCTTT.

The genes are TRBV18 and TRBJ2-1; 11 bases agree with TRBD2. With 0 bases clipped from V and 9 bases from J, the junction kept 10 bases outside the gene matches. The germline gives CDR1 KGHSH, CDR2 LQKENI. The CDR3 sequence is 17 residues long. CDR3 sequence reads: CASSPPQLAGGRGEQFF. As DNA, the CDR3 is TGTGCCAGCTCACCACCGCAGCTAGCGGGGGGCCGGGGTGAGCAGTTCTTC.

This rearrangement joins TRBV7-6 to TRBJ2-5; TRBD2 might be the D (6 bases). Trimming left V 1 base short and J 5 bases short, with 14 bases between. The germline CDR1 and CDR2 sequences are SGHVS and FNYEAQ. The CDR3 has 15 amino acids. The CDR3 DNA reads TGTGCCAGCAGCTTAGAGGCTAGCGTACGGGAGACCCAGTACTTC. This gives the protein CASSLEASVRETQYF.

The gene calls are TRBV10-3 and TRBJ1-6; D gene uncertain. The CDR3 is 15 residues long. CDR1 is ENHRY and CDR2 is SYGVKD in the germline V gene. Trimming left V 6 bases short and J 5 bases short, with 14 bases between. CDR3 nucleotides: TGTGCCATCAGCGGGAGAGGAGCTGATAATTCACCCCTCCACTTT. Its protein product is CAISGRGADNSPLHF.

Only a few counts were recorded for this clonotype. The rearrangement links TRBV6-1 to TRBJ2-7; D is possibly TRBD1 (6 bases). This CDR3 has 14 amino acids. The germline V gene has CDR1 MNHNS and CDR2 SASEGT. The V end was cut by 1 base, the J end by 4 bases, with 11 bases between. CDR3 nucleotide sequence: TGTGCCAGCAGTGAAGGGGGGCCAAATTACGAGCAGTACTTC. Translating gives CASSEGGPNYEQYF.

The chain joins TRBV2 to TRBJ1-6; D is undetermined. V gave up 3 bases and J gave up 0 bases, with 6 bases separating them. Per germline, CDR1 SNHLY and CDR2 FYNNEI. CDR3 length: 15 residues. The CDR3, as DNA: TGTGCCAGCAGTGAGGAGATCTCCTATAATTCACCCCTCCACTTT. Its translation is CASSEEISYNSPLHF.

V is TRBV28 and J is TRBJ2-7, with TRBD1 as a possible D gene (6 bases). Germline CDR1 reads MDHEN; CDR2 reads SYDVKM. The CDR3 length is 15 residues. With 7 bases removed from V and 2 bases from J, the gap between germline ends came to 18 bases. The CDR3: CASKGQTGRAYEQYF. CDR3 sequence (DNA): TGTGCCAGCAAGGGGCAGACAGGTCGTGCCTACGAGCAGTACTTC.

On this clonotype: Possible read error: a much larger clone is one base away. The V and J genes are TRBV10-3 and TRBJ2-2; a weak D match, TRBD2 (5 bases). This CDR3 has 12 residues. The germline V and J ends were trimmed by 8 bases and 1 base, with 5 bases remaining between them. Germline V gives CDR1 ENHRY, CDR2 SYGVKD. The CDR3, as DNA: TGTGCCATCCGGGAGAACACCGGGGAGCTGTTTTTT. Translation gives CAIRENTGELFF.

This clonotype has only one observation. The genes are TRBV6-6 and TRBJ1-3, with D maybe TRBD1 (5 bases). The V and J ends lost 4 bases and 4 bases respectively, with 14 bases between them. Germline assignment: CDR1 MNHNY and CDR2 SVGAGI (reference sequence). The CDR3 runs 15 residues. In DNA form, the CDR3 reads TGTGCCAGCAGTTCCAGGGAGGTTTGGGGAAACACCATATATTTT. This sequence encodes CASSSREVWGNTIYF.

This sequence joins TRBV6-2 or TRBV6-3 and TRBJ2-5, with D unclear. The CDR3 loop spans 14 amino acids. The germline V and J ends were trimmed by 2 bases and 7 bases, with 14 bases remaining between them. Looked up from germline, CDR1 is MNHEY and CDR2 is SVGEGT. The CDR3 loop reads CASSYPDQLLTQYF. The CDR3 nucleotides are TGTGCCAGCAGTTACCCGGACCAGCTATTGACCCAGTACTTC.

This clonotype was seen a few times. The chain carries TRBV20-1 and TRBJ2-1; 8 bases are a match to TRBD2. The ends lost 6 bases at V and 4 bases at J; junction bases unmatched: 14. Germline V gene lookup returns CDR1 DFQATT and CDR2 SNEGSKA (reference sequence). The CDR3 spans 16 residues. CDR3 protein: CSAPLGLAGRYNEQFF. The CDR3 DNA reads TGCAGTGCCCCCCTCGGCCTAGCGGGTCGATACAATGAGCAGTTCTTC.

The chain combines TRBV6-1 with TRBJ1-4, with TRBD1 as a possible D gene (6 bases). Between the trimmed V and J ends, which lost 8 bases and 3 bases, there was a span of 7 bases. CDR3 size: 12 residues. Per the germline V gene, CDR1 is MNHNS and CDR2 is SASEGT. CDR3 in amino acids: CASRQANEKLFF. The CDR3, as DNA: TGTGCCAGCCGACAGGCTAATGAAAAACTGTTTTTT.

This clonotype was counted only a few times. The chain couples TRBV7-9 to TRBJ2-3; the match to TRBD2 covers 10 bases. Losses at the gene ends were 5 bases for V and 1 base for J; bases not matched to a gene: 6. The CDR3 runs 16 residues. Germline V gene data show CDR1 as SEHNR and CDR2 as FQNEAQ (reference sequence). This chain's CDR3 is CASSKHGTSGTDTQYF. CDR3 DNA sequence: TGTGCCAGCAGCAAACACGGGACTAGCGGCACAGATACGCAGTATTTT.

The rearrangement joins TRBV29-1 to TRBJ1-1, with 7 nucleotides matching TRBD1. The J segment lost 0 bases and the V segment lost 7 bases, leaving 2 bases of the junction unmatched. Germline assignment: CDR1 SQVTM and CDR2 ANQGSEA. This CDR3 region has 12 residues. CDR3 protein: CSGGQMNTEAFF. CDR3 DNA: TGCAGCGGGGGACAGATGAACACTGAAGCTTTCTTT.

The CDR3 DNA is TGCAGTGCTAGATGGGGCGGGGGAGGAGAGACCCAGTACTTC. It is translated as CSARWGGGGETQYF. The rearrangement joins TRBV20-1 to TRBJ2-5; 7 positions agree with TRBD2. V dropped 2 bases and J dropped 4; count of bases not matched to a gene: 7. The CDR3 loop spans 14 amino acids. CDR1 and CDR2 from the germline V gene are DFQATT and SNEGSKA (reference sequence).

V gene TRBV6-5 combines with J gene TRBJ1-5, with D tentatively TRBD1 (6 bases). Per the germline V gene, CDR1 is MNHEY and CDR2 is SVGAGI. This CDR3 spans 14 amino acids. V lost 8 bases to trimming and J lost 4 bases, with 15 bases between them. In DNA, the CDR3 is TGTGCCAGCGGGAGGGGGGGCTTAAATCAGCCCCAGCATTTT. Its translation: CASGRGGLNQPQHF.

The chain recombines TRBV7-2 with TRBJ2-1; the match to TRBD2 covers 7 bases. The CDR3 runs 15 residues. Germline-derived CDR1 and CDR2 are SGHTA and FQGNSA. The V gene end was trimmed by 1 base and the J gene end by 9 bases; junction bases not matched to a gene: 9. CDR3 sequence: CASSLEAGVWVEQFF. CDR3 DNA: TGTGCCAGCAGCTTAGAGGCGGGAGTATGGGTTGAGCAGTTCTTC.

In this sample, this clonotype turned up once. CDR3: CASSLIGTAMNTEAFF. In DNA form, the CDR3 reads TGCGCCAGCAGCTTGATCGGGACAGCCATGAACACTGAAGCTTTCTTT. The V call is TRBV5-1, the J call TRBJ1-1, with TRBD1 identical over 7 bases. Germline trimming cut 1 base from V and 0 bases from J; bases unmatched to any gene: 6. The germline V gene has CDR1 SGHRS and CDR2 YFSETQ. The CDR3 has 16 residues.

This clonotype was picked up a small number of times. The V and J genes are TRBV7-2 and TRBJ2-5; D remains unclear. V was clipped by 1 base and J by 0 bases, with 6 bases between them. There are 14 residues in the CDR3. Germline CDR1 SGHTA, CDR2 FQGNSA. CDR3 nucleotides: TGTGCCAGCAGCTTAGTTGTAAACCAAGAGACCCAGTACTTC. Its protein is CASSLVVNQETQYF.

This clonotype was observed a handful of times. The gene calls are TRBV7-9 and TRBJ1-2; 7 positions agree with TRBD1. Germline CDR1 and CDR2: SEHNR and FQNEAQ (reference sequence). The CDR3 length is 13 residues. J lost 6 bases, V lost 3 bases, and 4 bases had no gene match. This CDR3 reads CASSFDREDGYTF. The CDR3 nucleotides are TGTGCCAGCAGCTTTGACAGGGAGGATGGCTACACCTTC.